Reported below is one T cell receptor (beta chain). No antigen is known for it. No base qualities exist here, and no much larger clone lies one base off it. TCRbeta CDR3 regions were amplified from genomic DNA by means of the immunoSEQ Assay, a bias-controlled multiplex PCR. The paper's data handling went like this. The number of nucleated cells in each sample was estimated from the amplification of reference gene primers within the assay. To quantify the absolute abundance of each unique TCRbeta CDR3 rearrangement, sequence reads were collapsed and filtered. Productive Simpson clonality was computed per sample as the square root of Simpson's diversity index over productive rearrangements. TCRdb took this table from immuneACCESS and kept in-frame rearrangements with V and J called. Such tables lack part of the clones; where checked against another copy, unresolved V genes explain under half of the gap, and the rest is unexplained. V, J and clone size are taken as reported in that table, and D and trimming were inferred from the DNA itself. Recorded for this sample are some 250,000 clones; just under 85% of them occurred a single time. The ten most abundant clones make up over 12% of the sample.

The CDR3, from cysteine to phenylalanine, totals 12 residues. Only the CDR3 region is kept as DNA, spanning 36 bases read in frame from base 1. Cut back by 5 bases and 2 bases, the V and J ends lie 3 bases apart. The germline V gene specifies SGHNT as CDR1 and YENEEA as CDR2. In the prospective study, participants were about 18 to 100 years old, resided in about two dozen geographic areas of the United States, and were enrolled through a virtual design. Cohort assignment in the prospective study relied on participant-reported clinical history from a screening survey and a study questionnaire. Recovered participants in ImmuneRACE Cohort 3 were defined by two consecutive negative NP/OP PCR tests, clearance by a healthcare professional, or resolution of symptoms. In the prospective study, mobile phlebotomists collected whole blood, serum and a nasopharyngeal or oropharyngeal swab from each participant. Additional blood draws and questionnaires over a roughly two-month period could optionally be provided by prospective study participants. Blood samples from the prospective study were shipped frozen or at room temperature prior to DNA extraction.

This record comes from a study of blood T cell repertoires in COVID-19 (dated by TCRdb to 2020 to 2022). Context from the whole study: Samples covering the acute and convalescent phases of COVID-19 were provided by collaborators in the United States, Italy and Spain. The prospective study material was composed of cDNA or gDNA derived from T cells, B-cell-depleted T cells, or PBMCs. Deeply sampled blood TCRbeta repertoires from subjects exposed to, actively infected with, or recovered from COVID-19 were included in the dataset. The repertoires were made available in a free public database intended to serve as a resource for research on the immune response to SARS-CoV-2. Samples came from the ongoing ImmuneRACE study (first 160 participants) plus 1,254 subjects from 6 global collaborators. Sample metadata almost always included a de-identified subject ID, COVID-19 status, age in years and sex. Where available, HLA class I and class II types were obtained from metadata supplied by the sample provider rather than from assay-based typing.

Paper-wide results and their limitations: The amount of clinical and demographic metadata varied by source and participant and was provided uncurated.

The receptor was derived from a middle-aged man who had recovered from COVID-19. The V and J segments used are TRBV11-3 and TRBJ2-2, with the D gene too uncertain to name. Sequenced sample: PBMCs or T cells enriched from blood (not recorded which). The nucleotide sequence reads as follows: TGTGCCAGCAGCCCAAACACCGGGGAGCTGTTTTTT. The translation is CASSPNTGELFF.